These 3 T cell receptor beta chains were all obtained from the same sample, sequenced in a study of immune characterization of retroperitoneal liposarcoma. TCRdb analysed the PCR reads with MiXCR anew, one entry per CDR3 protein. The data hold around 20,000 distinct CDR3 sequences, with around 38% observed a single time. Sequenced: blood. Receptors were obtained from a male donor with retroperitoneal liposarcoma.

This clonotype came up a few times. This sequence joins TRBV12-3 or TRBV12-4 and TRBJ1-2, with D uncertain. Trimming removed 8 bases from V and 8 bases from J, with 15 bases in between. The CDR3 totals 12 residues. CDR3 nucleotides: TGTGCCAGCGGTCTAATCGTGGAGGGCTACACCTTC. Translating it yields CASGLIVEGYTF.

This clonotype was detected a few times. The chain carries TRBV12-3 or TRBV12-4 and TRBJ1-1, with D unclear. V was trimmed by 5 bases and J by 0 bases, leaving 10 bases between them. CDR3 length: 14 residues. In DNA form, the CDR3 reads TGTGCCAGCAGTCCCGACCCGTTGAACACTGAAGCTTTCTTT. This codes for CASSPDPLNTEAFF.

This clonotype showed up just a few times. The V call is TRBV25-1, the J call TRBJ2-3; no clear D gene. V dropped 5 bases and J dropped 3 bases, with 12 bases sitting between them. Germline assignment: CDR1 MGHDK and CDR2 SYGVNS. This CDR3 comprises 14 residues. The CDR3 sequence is CASSRPAQTDTQYF. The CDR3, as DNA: TGTGCCAGCAGTCGGCCAGCCCAGACAGATACGCAGTATTTT.